The present T cell receptor (beta chain) was sequenced within a study of neurological immune-mediated disorders. Findings of the study overall: HTLV-1-associated myelopathy ranked highest for TCR clonal expansion and multiple sclerosis lowest, beneath healthy controls.

This clonotype was counted ten times or more. Its antigen is unidentified. MiXCR was run by TCRdb on the 5' RACE reads, yielding one entry per CDR3 protein. There are 25,000 to 35,000 distinct CDR3 sequences in the sample; roughly 20% occur only once, and 16% lies in the top ten. Sequences were obtained from PBMCs. This receptor was taken from a woman in her fifties or sixties in good health.

The CDR3 is CASSVVPVSYEQYF. For the CDR3, the DNA is TGTGCCAGCAGCGTAGTCCCAGTTTCCTACGAGCAGTACTTC. The chain employs TRBV9 and TRBJ2-7; D is undetermined. V lost 0 bases and J lost 1, with 8 bases in between. Germline CDR1 SGDLS, CDR2 YYNGEE. The CDR3 loop spans 14 amino acids.